This TCR beta chain is from a study of human T cells and chemical hapten exposure (dated by TCRdb to the early 2020s). Broadly, across the study: For sensitization, 2% DPC in acetone was applied to a roughly 2 cm by roughly 2 cm area of upper inner arm skin. Patients additionally received weekly therapeutic DPC doses to the scalp throughout the approximately 22-week study period. Patch testing was done on the upper back using Finn chambers containing 0.01% DPC, and results were scored after 6 days according to International Contact Dermatitis Research Group standards. Alopecia areata with under or over 50% scalp involvement, alopecia totalis and alopecia universalis were represented in the patient cohort, which was mostly female. The libraries were sequenced as a pool, and the TCR yield per sample differed mostly because of small variations in library volumes within the pool. This study followed changes in the peripheral blood TCR repertoire in vivo during primary and secondary sensitization of alopecia patients to the hapten diphenylcyclopropenone (DPC). Blood samples were taken from patients before sensitization (week 0) and then at 2, 6 and about 24 weeks after DPC sensitization. Blood for TCR sequencing was provided by twenty-nine alopecia patients at one to four time points (pre-sensitization, 2, 6 and 24 weeks). Paper-wide results and their limitations: The number of TCRs above 1 in 1000 frequency did not change with DPC sensitization; there was no evidence of global repertoire structure alterations. Patch test score correlated positively with the number of PT1 expanded TCRs, reaching significance at thresholds 8, 16 and 32 but not at 4. All patients had alopecia, a presumed autoimmune disease, so their immune response might differ from that of healthy individuals. Significantly more large CDR3 similarity clusters were formed by expanded TCRs than by pre-sensitization or healthy control sets, consistent with antigen-driven responses. Repeated subsampling changed both the strength of the expansion versus patch-test correlation and the threshold at which that correlation became significant.

A few counts support this clonotype. This receptor's antigen is unknown. Base qualities are not provided; no much larger clone lies one nucleotide away. The library was prepared using RACE. Sequencing used a NextSeq 500. Library preparation attached unique molecular identifiers to individual cDNA molecules for quantitative, reproducible TCR counting. For every blood RNA sample, sequencing covered both the TCR alpha and TCR beta chains. Under the source paper's analysis protocol: A median of approximately 96,000 TCRs per sample was observed, with a range of about 20,000 to 750,000. The Decombinator software suite was used to annotate the V, J and CDR3 of the TCR reads. To make PS versus PT1 abundance plots, every sample was subsampled to the same number of TCRs (28,000). Expanded TCRs were defined as absent before sensitization and observed at least eight times at the 2-week time point. TCRdb reran the public reads through fastp at Q25 and MiXCR, keeping productive beta chains. Each entry merges the rows of one CDR3 protein and shows their most common DNA and genes. It is TCRdb's table, rather than the study itself, that gives the V and J calls and clone size. The sample table shows about 380,000 distinct CDR3 sequences, and 4.5% to 6% are seen once. In total, the top ten clones hold around 2.6% of the sample.

Counted from cysteine to phenylalanine, this CDR3 has 15 amino acids. Solely the CDR3 DNA is kept, with 45 bases framed from the first base. V has 7 bases trimmed and J has 3 bases trimmed; junction bases matching no gene number 7. Sequences MNHNY (CDR1) and SVGAGI (CDR2) are obtained from the germline V gene (reference sequence). Explained via the paper, the time point label denotes: pre-sensitization, week 0. The sample's treatment or condition label, in plain terms: therapeutic diphenylcyclopropenone sensitization with weekly scalp DPC. Blood at each patch-test visit was drawn before the patch test was applied. Patients were considered eligible if aged 18 to 70, diagnosed with alopecia and deemed suitable for DPC therapy, and patients were excluded if pregnant. Total RNA was isolated from unfractionated whole blood collected in Tempus Blood RNA tubes.

The sequencing here drew on whole blood, taken in connection with sensitization to the hapten diphenylcyclopropenone (DPC). The receptor's source is a woman aged 45-65 years with alopecia areata. Some clones in this sample may be carry-over from other donors' samples. The chain couples TRBV6-6 to TRBJ1-1; TRBD1 lines up with 11 middle nucleotides. At the DNA level, the sequence is TGTGCCAGCACCGAAGGACAGGGGGCACACACTGAAGCTTTCTTT. This sequence encodes CASTEGQGAHTEAFF.